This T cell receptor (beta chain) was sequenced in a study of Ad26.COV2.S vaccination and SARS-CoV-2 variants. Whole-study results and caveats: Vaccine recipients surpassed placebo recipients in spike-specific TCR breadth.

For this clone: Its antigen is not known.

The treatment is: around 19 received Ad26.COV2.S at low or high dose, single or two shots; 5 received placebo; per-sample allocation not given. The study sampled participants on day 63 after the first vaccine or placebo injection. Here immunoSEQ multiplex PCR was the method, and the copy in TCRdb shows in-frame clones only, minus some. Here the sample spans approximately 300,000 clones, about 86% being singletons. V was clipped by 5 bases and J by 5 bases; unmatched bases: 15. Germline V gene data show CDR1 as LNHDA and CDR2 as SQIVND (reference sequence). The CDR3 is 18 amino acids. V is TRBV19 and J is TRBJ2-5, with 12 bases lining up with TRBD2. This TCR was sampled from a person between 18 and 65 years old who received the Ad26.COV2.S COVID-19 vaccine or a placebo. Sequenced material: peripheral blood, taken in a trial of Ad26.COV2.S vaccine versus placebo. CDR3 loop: CASSRGSGLAGFPETQYF. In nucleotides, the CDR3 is TGTGCCAGTAGTCGGGGCTCGGGACTAGCGGGCTTCCCGGAGACCCAGTACTTC.